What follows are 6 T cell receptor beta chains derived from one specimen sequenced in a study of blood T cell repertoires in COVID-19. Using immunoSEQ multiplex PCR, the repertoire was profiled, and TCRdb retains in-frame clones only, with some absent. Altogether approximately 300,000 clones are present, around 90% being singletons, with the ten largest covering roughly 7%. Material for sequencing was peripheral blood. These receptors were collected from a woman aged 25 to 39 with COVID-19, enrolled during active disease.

CDR3 loop: CASSIGGVDGYTF. For the CDR3, the DNA is TGTGCCAGTAGTATCGGAGGGGTCGATGGCTACACCTTC. The V and J genes are TRBV19 and TRBJ1-2; D might be TRBD1 (5 bases). Germline-derived CDR1 and CDR2 are LNHDA and SQIVND (reference sequence). V gave up 3 bases and J gave up 6 bases, with 11 bases separating them. CDR3 length: 13 residues.

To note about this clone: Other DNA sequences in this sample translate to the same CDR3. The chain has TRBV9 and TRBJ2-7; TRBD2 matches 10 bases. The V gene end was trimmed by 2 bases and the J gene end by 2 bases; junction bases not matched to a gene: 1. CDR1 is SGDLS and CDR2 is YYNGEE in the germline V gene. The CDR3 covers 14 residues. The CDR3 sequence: CASSVGLAAYEQYF. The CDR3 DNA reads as TGTGCCAGCAGCGTCGGACTAGCGGCCTACGAGCAGTACTTC.

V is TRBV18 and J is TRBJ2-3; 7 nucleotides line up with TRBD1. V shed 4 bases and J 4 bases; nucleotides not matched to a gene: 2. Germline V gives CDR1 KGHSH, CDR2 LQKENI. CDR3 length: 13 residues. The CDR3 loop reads CASSLQGSDTQYF. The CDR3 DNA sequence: TGTGCCAGCTCACTACAGGGGTCAGATACGCAGTATTTT.

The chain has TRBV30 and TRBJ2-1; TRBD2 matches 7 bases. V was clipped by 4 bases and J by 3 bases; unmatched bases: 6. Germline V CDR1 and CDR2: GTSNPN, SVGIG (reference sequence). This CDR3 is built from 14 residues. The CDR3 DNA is TGTGCCTGGACGGGCGGGAGCATCTACAATGAGCAGTTCTTC. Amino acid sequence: CAWTGGSIYNEQFF.

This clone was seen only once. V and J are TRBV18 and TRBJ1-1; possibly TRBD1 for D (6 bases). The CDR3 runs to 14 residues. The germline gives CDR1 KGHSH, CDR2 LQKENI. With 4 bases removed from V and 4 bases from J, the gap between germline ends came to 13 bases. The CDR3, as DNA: TGTGCCAGCTCACTAACAGGGTACGGCACTGAAGCTTTCTTT. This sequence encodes CASSLTGYGTEAFF.

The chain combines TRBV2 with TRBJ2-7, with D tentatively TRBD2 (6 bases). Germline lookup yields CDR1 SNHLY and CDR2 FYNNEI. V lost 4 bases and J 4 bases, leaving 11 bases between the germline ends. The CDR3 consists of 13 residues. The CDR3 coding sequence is TGTGCCAGCAGTGGGTGGGAGGAATACGAGCAGTACTTC. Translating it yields CASSGWEEYEQYF. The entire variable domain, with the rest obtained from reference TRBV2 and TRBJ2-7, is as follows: EPEVTQTPSHQVTQMGQEVILRCVPISNHLYFYWYRQILGQKVEFLVSFYNNEISEKSEIFDDQFSVERPDGSNFTLKIRSTKLEDSAMYFCASSGWEEYEQYFGPGTRLTVT.